The 7 T cell receptor beta chains presented below share a single source sample, sequenced in a study of shared clonotypes between healthy human individuals. The data were produced by immunoSEQ multiplex PCR, yet TCRdb's version contains in-frame clones alone and is incomplete. The sample records 2 million to 2.5 million clones, approximately 95% being singletons. Source material: naive CD4+ T cells sorted from blood. Subset denoted: CD45RA+ positively selected. These receptors came from a man aged 18 to 30 in good health.

The chain recombines TRBV5-4 with TRBJ2-1; maybe TRBD1 (6 bases). CDR1 and CDR2 from the germline V gene are SGHNT and YYREEE (reference sequence). The CDR3 spans 15 residues. Trimming removed 6 bases from V and 0 bases from J, with 13 bases in between. The CDR3: CASNPQGSSYNEQFF. CDR3 in DNA: TGTGCCAGCAACCCCCAGGGGAGCTCCTACAATGAGCAGTTCTTC.

This chain connects TRBV30 to TRBJ1-1; D is possibly TRBD1 (5 bases). V lost 4 bases to trimming and J lost 0 bases, with 9 bases between them. The germline V gene has CDR1 GTSNPN and CDR2 SVGIG (reference sequence). This CDR3 is built from 13 residues. The DNA of the CDR3 is TGTGCCTGGAATCTGGGGCTGAACACTGAAGCTTTCTTT. Amino acid sequence: CAWNLGLNTEAFF.

This chain joins TRBV6-1 and TRBJ2-2, with D possibly called TRBD1 or TRBD2 (5 bases each). The CDR3 totals 14 residues. The germline V gene encodes CDR1 MNHNS and CDR2 SASEGT. Trimming removed 4 bases at V and 3 bases at J, with 9 bases between. The CDR3 region is CASSGGAYTGELFF. CDR3 bases: TGTGCCAGCAGTGGAGGGGCCTACACCGGGGAGCTGTTTTTT.

The chain combines TRBV2 with TRBJ1-3; D uncertain. Germline assignment: CDR1 SNHLY and CDR2 FYNNEI. There are 16 residues in the CDR3. Trimming removed 4 bases at V and 0 bases at J, with 13 bases between. CDR3 DNA sequence: TGTGCCAGCAGTGTTCGGCGCGAGAACTCTGGAAACACCATATATTTT. Its translation: CASSVRRENSGNTIYF.

The gene calls are TRBV25-1 and TRBJ2-1, with D perhaps given as TRBD1 or TRBD2 (5 bases each). The ends were cut back, 7 bases at V and 10 bases at J, with 14 bases in the middle. This CDR3 region has 12 residues. The germline CDR1 and CDR2 sequences are MGHDK and SYGVNS. As DNA, the CDR3 is TGTGCCAGCACGCCGGGGCCCTCCGAGCAGTTCTTC. Translating gives CASTPGPSEQFF.

This chain joins TRBV29-1 and TRBJ2-1; D perhaps matches TRBD1 (6 bases). This CDR3 comprises 16 residues. Trimming stripped 2 bases from V and 2 bases from J, with 16 bases between. Germline V gene data show CDR1 as SQVTM and CDR2 as ANQGSEA. CDR3 coding DNA: TGCAGCGTTGAAACAACGACAGGCCCACCCTACAATGAGCAGTTCTTC. Translating gives CSVETTTGPPYNEQFF.

The rearrangement uses TRBV7-3 and TRBJ2-7; D might be TRBD2 (6 bases). Germline values: CDR1 SGHTA, CDR2 FQGTGA. CDR3 size: 15 residues. V was shortened by 1 base and J by 0 bases, with 10 bases between the two germline ends. The CDR3 region is CASSLNRGSSYEQYF. CDR3 nucleotides: TGTGCCAGCAGCTTAAACCGGGGGAGCTCCTACGAGCAGTACTTC.